The sequence of this T cell receptor (beta chain) was determined in a study of blood T cell repertoires in COVID-19. For the study at large: Sources were T cells, B-cell-depleted T cells, or PBMCs; the material itself was cDNA or gDNA.

Authors' methods: How many nucleated cells were present was estimated from reference gene primer amplification. Repertoires were generated with immunoSEQ multiplex PCR, while TCRdb's copy carries only in-frame clones and drops some. V, J and clone size are those of that table, while D and trimming were read from the DNA. The data hold some 70,000 clones, with about 85% observed a single time. CDR1 MDHEN and CDR2 SYDVKM come from the germline V gene. V shed 5 bases and J shed 4 bases, with 14 bases lying between them. The CDR3 is made up of 15 amino acids. Followed longitudinally, the Seattle patients had been enrolled during active infection.

The source of this sequence is a man aged 50 or older with COVID-19, enrolled during active disease. Sequences were obtained from peripheral blood. The rearrangement joins TRBV28 to TRBJ2-2; D may be TRBD2 (5 bases). The chain's CDR3 is CASSLLGRGTGELFF. The CDR3 nucleotides are TGTGCCAGCAGTCTTTTGGGTCGGGGCACCGGGGAGCTGTTTTTT.